Detailed here is one T cell receptor (beta chain). The antigen remains undetermined. A TCRbeta library incorporating unique molecular identifiers was prepared. TCRdb called the PCR reads again in MiXCR, with one record for every CDR3 protein. The data show about 980,000 distinct CDR3 sequences, under 30% seen once. The CDR3 sequence is 14 residues long. The germline gives CDR1 MGHRA, CDR2 YSYEKL. This sample is drawn from a study of T-cell reconstitution after alpha-beta-depleted transplantation in children. General study findings and limits: Some patients' high day-60 TCRbeta diversity was traced to surviving recipient T cells and thymic progenitors. Fresh T-cell production supplied most of the T-cell counts and diversity seen one year after transplant. Reports say that about two months after transplant, the alpha-beta T cells came out of several hundred graft clones that had expanded.

This chain connects TRBV4-1 to TRBJ2-3, with 8 bases that match TRBD2. The source is a boy in the first two years of life who had a stem cell transplant for SCID, so the T cells may come from the graft donor. The material was PBMCs, mostly from graft donor cells, obtained 360 days after TCRalphabeta/CD19-depleted stem cell transplant. The CDR3 loop reads CAAGGPAGTDTQYF. The CDR3 coding sequence is TGCGCGGCGGGGGGCCCTGCGGGCACAGATACGCAGTATTTT.